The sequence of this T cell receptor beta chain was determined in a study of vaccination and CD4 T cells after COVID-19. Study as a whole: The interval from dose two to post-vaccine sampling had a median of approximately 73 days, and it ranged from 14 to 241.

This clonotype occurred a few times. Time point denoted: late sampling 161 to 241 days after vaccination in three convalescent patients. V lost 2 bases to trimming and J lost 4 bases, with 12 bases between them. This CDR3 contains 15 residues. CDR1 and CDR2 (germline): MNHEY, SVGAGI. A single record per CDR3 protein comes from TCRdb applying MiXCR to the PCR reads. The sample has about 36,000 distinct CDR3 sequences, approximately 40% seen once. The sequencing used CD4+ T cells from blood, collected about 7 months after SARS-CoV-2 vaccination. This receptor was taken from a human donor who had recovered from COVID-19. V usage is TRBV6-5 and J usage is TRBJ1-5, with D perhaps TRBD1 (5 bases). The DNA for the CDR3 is TGTGCCAGCAGTTACCGAGCAGGGAGGAATCAGCCCCAGCATTTT. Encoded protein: CASSYRAGRNQPQHF.